The 23 T cell receptor beta chains reported below all come from one sample, sequenced in a study of cytomegalovirus exposure and HLA in healthy donors. Vbeta (60) and Jbeta (13) primers were used in the PCR. The data were produced by immunoSEQ multiplex PCR, yet TCRdb's version contains in-frame clones alone and is incomplete. The repertoire holds approximately 300,000 clones, with roughly 80% as singletons. Source material: PBMCs. These receptors all stem from a girl between 2 and 10 years old in good health and CMV-seronegative.

This chain links TRBV9 with TRBJ1-2, with D tentatively TRBD1 (6 bases). Deletions cut 6 bases from V and 1 base from J, with 16 bases between. The germline CDR1 and CDR2 sequences are SGDLS and YYNGEE. The CDR3 runs 15 residues. CDR3 nucleotides: TGTGCCAGCACAATTGGGGGCCGGGGTAACTATGGCTACACCTTC. It encodes CASTIGGRGNYGYTF.

The chain uses TRBV6-6 and TRBJ2-1; perhaps TRBD2 as D (6 bases). V lost 2 bases and J 5 bases, leaving 16 bases between the germline ends. The CDR3 is 16 amino acids. Germline CDR1 reads MNHNY; CDR2 reads SVGAGI (reference sequence). CDR3 amino acids: CASSYPGAGSNNEQFF. The CDR3, as DNA: TGTGCCAGCAGTTACCCTGGCGCCGGGAGTAACAATGAGCAGTTCTTC.

The table lists this clone with a count of one. The V and J genes are TRBV9 and TRBJ1-2; D perhaps matches TRBD1 (5 bases). Germline CDR1 SGDLS, CDR2 YYNGEE. The CDR3 totals 15 residues. V lost 0 bases and J lost 0, with 9 bases in between. CDR3 DNA sequence: TGTGCCAGCAGCGTAGCGGACATAGCTAACTATGGCTACACCTTC. Protein: CASSVADIANYGYTF.

The CDR3 is CASSLMRDWSYNEQFF. CDR3 bases: TGTGCCAGCAGCTTGATGCGGGACTGGTCCTACAATGAGCAGTTCTTC. The chain recombines TRBV5-6 with TRBJ2-1, with D maybe TRBD2 (6 bases). With 1 base removed from V and 1 base from J, the gap between germline ends came to 12 bases. The CDR3 has 16 amino acids. Per the germline V gene, CDR1 is SGHDT and CDR2 is YYEEEE.

The V gene is TRBV14, the J gene TRBJ2-1; TRBD2 matches at 9 bases. CDR1 and CDR2 from the germline V gene are SGHDN and FVKESK. The J segment lost 0 bases and the V segment lost 4 bases, leaving 4 bases of the junction unmatched. CDR3 length: 16 amino acids. The CDR3 loop is CASSRLAGSSYNEQFF. The CDR3 DNA follows: TGTGCCAGCAGCCGTCTAGCGGGGAGCTCCTACAATGAGCAGTTCTTC.

V gene TRBV11-1 combines with J gene TRBJ2-4; possible D gene TRBD1, 5 bases. The CDR3 is 14 residues long. The V and J ends lost 6 bases and 0 bases respectively, with 9 bases between them. CDR1 SGHAT and CDR2 FQDESV come from the germline V gene (reference sequence). As DNA, the CDR3 is TGTGCCAGCAGACAGGACGTAGCCAAAAACATTCAGTACTTC. This translates into CASRQDVAKNIQYF.

The chain uses TRBV4-2 and TRBJ1-1; D uncertain. The CDR3 covers 14 residues. CDR1 LGHNA and CDR2 YNFKEQ come from the germline V gene. V shed 1 base and J shed 6 bases, with 12 bases lying between them. The CDR3 region has the DNA TGTGCCAGCAGCCAAGCTAATACCGCGTCTGAAGCTTTCTTT. Protein sequence: CASSQANTASEAFF.

The count of this clone is one. This chain links TRBV7-3 with TRBJ2-7, with D tentatively TRBD2 (6 bases). Germline V lookup: CDR1 SGHTA, CDR2 FQGTGA. Trimming shortened V by 4 bases and J by 4 bases, and 17 bases separated the two germline ends. This CDR3 has 15 amino acids. CDR3 protein: CASSSPPAGKYEQYF. For the CDR3, the DNA is TGTGCCAGCAGCTCCCCCCCCGCGGGAAAATACGAGCAGTACTTC.

The chain couples TRBV7-9 to TRBJ2-1; D not certain. V shed 0 bases and J shed 0 bases, with 6 bases lying between them. From germline, CDR1 is SEHNR and CDR2 FQNEAQ (reference sequence). There are 15 residues in the CDR3. Here the CDR3 DNA reads TGTGCCAGCAGCTTAGCCCGGTTCTCCTACAATGAGCAGTTCTTC. This translates into CASSLARFSYNEQFF.

CDR3 sequence reads: CASSYRDRGQQETQYF. Here the CDR3 DNA reads TGTGCCAGCAGCTACCGGGACAGGGGGCAACAAGAGACCCAGTACTTC. V gene TRBV6-5 combines with J gene TRBJ2-5; 12 nucleotides align to TRBD1. The trim removed 6 bases at V and 2 bases at J, leaving 7 bases unmatched. The CDR3 spans 16 residues. Germline V gene lookup returns CDR1 MNHEY and CDR2 SVGAGI.

The chain has TRBV27 and TRBJ2-7; 9 bases are shared with TRBD1. J was trimmed by 3 bases and V by 3 bases; bases with no gene match: 3. Looked up from germline, CDR1 is MNHEY and CDR2 is SMNVEV (reference sequence). The CDR3 is 14 residues long. This chain's CDR3 is CASSFLGQGYEQYF. DNA of the CDR3: TGTGCCAGCAGTTTTTTGGGACAGGGCTACGAGCAGTACTTC.

V gene TRBV6-1 combines with J gene TRBJ2-3; weak D call: TRBD2 (6 bases). The CDR3 length is 15 residues. Deletions cut 3 bases from V and 2 bases from J, with 12 bases between. In germline, CDR1 is MNHNS, CDR2 SASEGT. CDR3 region: CASSEVAVITDTQYF. In DNA, the CDR3 is TGTGCCAGCAGTGAGGTAGCGGTGATCACAGATACGCAGTATTTT.

The chain uses TRBV19 and TRBJ1-2; tentatively, D is TRBD1 (5 bases). The germline V gene has CDR1 LNHDA and CDR2 SQIVND (reference sequence). The CDR3 is 16 residues long. Trimming took off 4 bases at V and 1 base at J, with 16 bases between the two ends. CDR3 residues: CASSNRGQGFNYGYTF. In DNA, the CDR3 is TGTGCCAGTAGTAATAGGGGCCAGGGATTTAACTATGGCTACACCTTC.

The chain combines TRBV4-1 with TRBJ2-1, with a weak D call TRBD1 (5 bases). The CDR3 consists of 17 residues. Per the germline V gene, CDR1 is MGHRA and CDR2 is YSYEKL. V dropped 2 bases and J dropped 4 bases, with 18 bases sitting between them. The DNA of the CDR3 is TGCGCCAGCAGCCAACGTGTCAGCAGGGTCTCTTACAATGAGCAGTTCTTC. As protein: CASSQRVSRVSYNEQFF.

The chain carries TRBV28 and TRBJ2-5; TRBD1 matches 7 bases. The CDR3 is made up of 17 amino acids. After removal of 4 bases from V and 1 base from J, the junction contained 12 bases not matched to a gene. Germline V gene data show CDR1 as MDHEN and CDR2 as SYDVKM. In DNA form, the CDR3 reads TGTGCCAGCAGTTCCTTACCGGAGGCAGGGGGCCAAGAGACCCAGTACTTC. Amino acids: CASSSLPEAGGQETQYF.

The chain combines TRBV7-9 with TRBJ2-7; no clear D gene. Trimming stripped 1 base from V and 2 bases from J, with 3 bases between. The germline V gene encodes CDR1 SEHNR and CDR2 FQNEAQ (reference sequence). CDR3 length: 12 residues. CDR3 region: CASSLVTYEQYF. The CDR3 DNA reads as TGTGCCAGCAGCTTAGTCACCTACGAGCAGTACTTC.

The V call is TRBV19, the J call TRBJ2-2, with D possibly being TRBD2 (6 bases). V was cut by 3 bases and J by 3 bases, with 14 bases left in between. The CDR3 contains 16 residues. CDR1 and CDR2 from the germline V gene are LNHDA and SQIVND (reference sequence). For the CDR3, the DNA is TGTGCCAGTAGTATCCTAGCGCGGTACCACACCGGGGAGCTGTTTTTT. Protein product: CASSILARYHTGELFF.

This clone was detected a few times. The chain combines TRBV27 with TRBJ2-7; 10 bases fit TRBD2. J gave up 3 bases and V 10 bases, and 12 bases lay outside the gene matches. CDR1 is MNHEY, CDR2 SMNVEV, per germline (reference sequence). The CDR3 runs to 15 residues. DNA for the CDR3: TGTGCCACCTCACTACGAGTAGCGGGAGGCTACGAGCAGTACTTC. Translated: CATSLRVAGGYEQYF.

This chain connects TRBV4-1 to TRBJ1-5; D may be TRBD1 (6 bases). V was clipped by 6 bases and J by 0 bases, with 12 bases between them. The CDR3 is 15 residues long. The germline V gene has CDR1 MGHRA and CDR2 YSYEKL. CDR3 amino acids: CASRPGTISNQPQHF. The CDR3 bases are TGCGCCAGCAGGCCCGGGACAATTAGCAATCAGCCCCAGCATTTT.

The V call is TRBV2, the J call TRBJ2-3, with D perhaps TRBD2 (6 bases). The CDR3 runs 14 residues. The germline CDR1 and CDR2 sequences are SNHLY and FYNNEI. The V gene lost 8 bases and the J gene lost 2 bases, with 14 bases spanning the gap. CDR3 residues: CASYPGELTDTQYF. The DNA for the CDR3 is TGTGCCAGCTATCCGGGGGAACTCACAGATACGCAGTATTTT.

This chain joins TRBV30 and TRBJ1-6, with D uncertain. The CDR3 runs to 13 residues. V was shortened by 2 bases and J by 10 bases, with 12 bases between the two germline ends. Germline V gene sequence: CDR1 GTSNPN, CDR2 SVGIG (reference sequence). The CDR3 spells CAWSFEGSSPLHF. In nucleotides, the CDR3 is TGTGCCTGGAGTTTTGAGGGTTCCTCACCCCTCCACTTT.

J is TRBJ1-2 and V is TRBV19; 11 bases agree with TRBD1. V trimming: 7 bases; J trimming: 4 bases; junction bases outside the gene matches: 11. The CDR3 spans 16 residues. Germline V CDR1 and CDR2: LNHDA, SQIVND (reference sequence). CDR3 sequence reads: CASTIGQGATSYGYTF. The CDR3 DNA reads as TGTGCCAGTACAATAGGACAGGGGGCTACGTCCTATGGCTACACCTTC.

The V call is TRBV29-1, the J call TRBJ2-1, with D maybe TRBD1 (5 bases). Germline lookup yields CDR1 SQVTM and CDR2 ANQGSEA. The CDR3 totals 14 residues. Trimming removed 6 bases from V and 0 bases from J, with 12 bases in between. The CDR3 bases are TGCAGCGTGGGTAGGACAAGCTCCTACAATGAGCAGTTCTTC. Protein sequence: CSVGRTSSYNEQFF.